The rows below give T cell receptor beta chains drawn from one sample of a study of PD-L1 blockade in urothelial cancer. Clones were sequenced by immunoSEQ multiplex PCR, and TCRdb holds only the in-frame ones, with some missing. The repertoire consists of 35,000 to 40,000 clones, with approximately 83% occurring once and the leading ten covering more than 15%. The sequenced sample was PBMCs, obtained around atezolizumab (anti-PD-L1) treatment. These receptors came from a man aged 60-69 years with urothelial cancer. CDR3s leave out the opening cysteine and the closing phenylalanine or tryptophan. The order of the fields is D gene, V gene, CDR3 protein. D genes are given only for firm matches.

D gene: -
V gene: TRBV7-2
CDR3 protein: ASSRDSSQETQY

D gene: -
V gene: TRBV15
CDR3 protein: ATSRTGYEQY

D gene: -
V gene: TRBV5-5
CDR3 protein: ASSLYGEKLF

D gene: -
V gene: TRBV2
CDR3 protein: ASSLGQNTGELF

D gene: -
V gene: TRBV2
CDR3 protein: ASSLDSYEQY

D gene: -
V gene: TRBV7-6
CDR3 protein: ASSLAGGTDTQY

D gene: TRBD1
V gene: TRBV30
CDR3 protein: AWSGQGLSFREY

D gene: -
V gene: TRBV5-6
CDR3 protein: ASSLGGARFYEQY

D gene: -
V gene: TRBV2
CDR3 protein: ASSLGGQGLDTIY

D gene: -
V gene: TRBV11-2
CDR3 protein: ASSLGRAGNEQF

D gene: -
V gene: TRBV5-6
CDR3 protein: ASSLVTGGLF

D gene: -
V gene: TRBV4-1
CDR3 protein: ASSPRQTPAVAQY

D gene: TRBD2
V gene: TRBV7-2
CDR3 protein: ASRTGGSTYEQY

D gene: -
V gene: TRBV28
CDR3 protein: ASSPFSGANVLT

D gene: -
V gene: TRBV7-2
CDR3 protein: ASSLEQETNYGYT

D gene: -
V gene: TRBV2
CDR3 protein: ASSGQYYGYT

D gene: TRBD1
V gene: TRBV30
CDR3 protein: AWSATGGEKLF

D gene: TRBD1
V gene: TRBV7-9
CDR3 protein: ASSPPGQVGEKLF

D gene: -
V gene: TRBV2
CDR3 protein: ASGESIPSNQPQH

D gene: -
V gene: TRBV19
CDR3 protein: ASGIQPQH

D gene: -
V gene: TRBV9
CDR3 protein: ASSPQGGSSYNEQF

D gene: TRBD2
V gene: TRBV6-5
CDR3 protein: ASSYSGSGVSEQY

D gene: -
V gene: TRBV6-5
CDR3 protein: ASRGRPPYAEAF

D gene: -
V gene: TRBV5-4
CDR3 protein: ASARGALGLQDAEQF

D gene: TRBD1
V gene: TRBV30
CDR3 protein: AWKRDREVGPGSQPQH

D gene: -
V gene: TRBV4-2
CDR3 protein: ASSQGSRGAVGTDTQY

D gene: TRBD1
V gene: TRBV2
CDR3 protein: ASSALLGQGSYEQY

D gene: TRBD2
V gene: TRBV4-2
CDR3 protein: ASSQSGGPQHNEQF

D gene: -
V gene: TRBV4-1
CDR3 protein: ASSLEGGAEGYNEQF

D gene: TRBD1
V gene: TRBV6-5
CDR3 protein: ASSPDRGSGYT

D gene: TRBD1
V gene: TRBV5-6
CDR3 protein: ASSQPGQGSYEQY

D gene: TRBD1
V gene: TRBV14
CDR3 protein: ASSPFAGGSYEQY

D gene: TRBD1
V gene: TRBV6-1
CDR3 protein: ASSEGQGVMNTEAF

D gene: TRBD1
V gene: TRBV5-1
CDR3 protein: ASSIRDRGGSPLH

D gene: -
V gene: TRBV28
CDR3 protein: ASRSGPGDTEAF

D gene: TRBD2
V gene: TRBV28
CDR3 protein: ASSRRGVGDTQY

D gene: -
V gene: TRBV6-6
CDR3 protein: ASRPDVYEQY

D gene: -
V gene: TRBV5-6
CDR3 protein: ASSLGQEQY

D gene: TRBD1
V gene: TRBV6-1
CDR3 protein: ASSGDRVNGYT

D gene: TRBD1
V gene: TRBV2
CDR3 protein: ASSLQGDRS

D gene: -
V gene: TRBV19
CDR3 protein: ASSMPYRHEYSNQPQH

D gene: -
V gene: TRBV6-5
CDR3 protein: ASTLSGGSGYGYT

D gene: TRBD1
V gene: TRBV7-3
CDR3 protein: ASSLTGGADTDTQY

D gene: -
V gene: TRBV28
CDR3 protein: ASTSRHTDTQY

D gene: TRBD1
V gene: TRBV28
CDR3 protein: ASSDRVQTSYGYT

D gene: -
V gene: TRBV29-1
CDR3 protein: SLTPDSGETQY

D gene: -
V gene: TRBV5-1
CDR3 protein: ASSFSGEQPQH

D gene: -
V gene: TRBV6-1
CDR3 protein: ASSGDFEETQY

D gene: -
V gene: TRBV7-8
CDR3 protein: ASSPSGLEKLF

D gene: -
V gene: TRBV28
CDR3 protein: ASSLLGGFNQPQH

D gene: TRBD1
V gene: TRBV6-1
CDR3 protein: ASSLGGADTEAF

D gene: -
V gene: TRBV19
CDR3 protein: ASSISLKNIQY

D gene: -
V gene: TRBV2
CDR3 protein: ASSVLKTNTGELF

D gene: TRBD1
V gene: TRBV27
CDR3 protein: ASSPSGTANTEAF

D gene: TRBD1
V gene: TRBV5-4
CDR3 protein: ASSDRTGRNEQF

D gene: TRBD1
V gene: TRBV23-1
CDR3 protein: ASSPDRVGNQPQH

D gene: -
V gene: TRBV4-1
CDR3 protein: ASSQEMGQAEY

D gene: TRBD1
V gene: TRBV18
CDR3 protein: ASSVLQGDGTEAF

D gene: -
V gene: TRBV28
CDR3 protein: ASTRGGAHSGANVLT